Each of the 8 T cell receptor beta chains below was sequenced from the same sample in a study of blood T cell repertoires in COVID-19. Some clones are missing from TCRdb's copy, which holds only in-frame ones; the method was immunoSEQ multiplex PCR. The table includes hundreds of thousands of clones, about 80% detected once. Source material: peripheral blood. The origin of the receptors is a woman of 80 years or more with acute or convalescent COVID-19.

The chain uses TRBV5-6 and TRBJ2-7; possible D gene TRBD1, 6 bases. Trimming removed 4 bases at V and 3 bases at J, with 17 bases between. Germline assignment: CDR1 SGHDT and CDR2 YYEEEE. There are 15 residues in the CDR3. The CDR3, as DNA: TGTGCCAGCAGCACCGTTCGGCTACAGGGCTACGAGCAGTACTTC. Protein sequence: CASSTVRLQGYEQYF. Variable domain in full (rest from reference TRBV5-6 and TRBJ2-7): DAGVTQSPTHLIKTRGQQVTLRCSPKSGHDTVSWYQQALGQGPQFIFQYYEEEERQRGNFPDRFSGHQFPNYSSELNVNALLLGDSALYLCASSTVRLQGYEQYFGPGTRLTVT.

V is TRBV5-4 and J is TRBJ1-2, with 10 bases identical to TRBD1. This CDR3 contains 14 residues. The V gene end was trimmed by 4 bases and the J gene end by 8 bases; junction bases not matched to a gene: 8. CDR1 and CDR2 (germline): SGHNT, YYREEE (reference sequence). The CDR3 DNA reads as TGTGCCAGCAGCCCCCGACAGGGGGCTTACGGCTACACCTTC. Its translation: CASSPRQGAYGYTF.

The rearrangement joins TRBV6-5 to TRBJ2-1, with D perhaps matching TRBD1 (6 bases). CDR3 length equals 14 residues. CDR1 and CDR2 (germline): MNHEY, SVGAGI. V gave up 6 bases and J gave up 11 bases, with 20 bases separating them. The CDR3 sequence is CASRETGGGDKQFF. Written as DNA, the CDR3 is TGTGCCAGCAGGGAGACAGGTGGAGGCGATAAGCAGTTCTTC.

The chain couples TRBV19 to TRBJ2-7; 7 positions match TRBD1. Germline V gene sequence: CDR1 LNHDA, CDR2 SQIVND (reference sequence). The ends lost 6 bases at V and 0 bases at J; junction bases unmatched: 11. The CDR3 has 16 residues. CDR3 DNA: TGTGCCAGTAGAACCCCGGACAGGATGACCTCCTACGAGCAGTACTTC. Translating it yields CASRTPDRMTSYEQYF. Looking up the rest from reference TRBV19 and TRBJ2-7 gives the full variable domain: DGGITQSPKYLFRKEGQNVTLSCEQNLNHDAMYWYRQDPGQGLRLIYYSQIVNDFQKGDIAEGYSVSREKKESFPLTVTSAQKNPTAFYLCASRTPDRMTSYEQYFGPGTRLTVT.

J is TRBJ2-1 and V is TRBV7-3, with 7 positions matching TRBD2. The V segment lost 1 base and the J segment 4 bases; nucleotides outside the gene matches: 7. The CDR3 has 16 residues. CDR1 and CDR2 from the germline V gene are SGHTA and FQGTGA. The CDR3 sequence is CASSLMSSGGYNEQFF. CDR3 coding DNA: TGTGCCAGCAGCTTAATGTCTAGCGGAGGATACAATGAGCAGTTCTTC. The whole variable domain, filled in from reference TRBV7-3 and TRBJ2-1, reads GAGVSQTPSNKVTEKGKYVELRCDPISGHTALYWYRQSLGQGPEFLIYFQGTGAADDSGLPNDRFFAVRPEGSVSTLKIQRTERGDSAVYLCASSLMSSGGYNEQFFGPGTRLTVL.

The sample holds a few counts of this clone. CDR3 residues: CASSIADRKTNEQFF. CDR3 nucleotides: TGTGCCAGTAGTATAGCGGACAGAAAGACCAATGAGCAGTTCTTC. The chain combines TRBV19 with TRBJ2-1, with D tentatively TRBD1 (6 bases). Germline CDR1 LNHDA, CDR2 SQIVND (reference sequence). The CDR3 consists of 15 residues. V was shortened by 1 base and J by 6 bases, with 13 bases between the two germline ends. Supplemented by reference TRBV19 and TRBJ2-1, the full variable domain reads DGGITQSPKYLFRKEGQNVTLSCEQNLNHDAMYWYRQDPGQGLRLIYYSQIVNDFQKGDIAEGYSVSREKKESFPLTVTSAQKNPTAFYLCASSIADRKTNEQFFGPGTRLTVL.

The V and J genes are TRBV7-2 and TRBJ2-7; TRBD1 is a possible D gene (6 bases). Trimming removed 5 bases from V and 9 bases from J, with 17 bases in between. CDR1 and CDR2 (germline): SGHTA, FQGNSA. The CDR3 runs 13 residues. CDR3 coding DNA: TGTGCCAGCAGCCCTGACACCGGACAGATGCAGTACTTC. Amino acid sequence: CASSPDTGQMQYF.

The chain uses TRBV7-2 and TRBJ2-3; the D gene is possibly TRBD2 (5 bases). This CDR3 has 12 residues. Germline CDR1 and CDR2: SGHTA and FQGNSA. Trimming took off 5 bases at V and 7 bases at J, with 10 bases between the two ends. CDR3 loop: CASSLRDNTQYF. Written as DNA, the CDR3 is TGTGCCAGCAGCCTACGGGATAATACGCAGTATTTT.